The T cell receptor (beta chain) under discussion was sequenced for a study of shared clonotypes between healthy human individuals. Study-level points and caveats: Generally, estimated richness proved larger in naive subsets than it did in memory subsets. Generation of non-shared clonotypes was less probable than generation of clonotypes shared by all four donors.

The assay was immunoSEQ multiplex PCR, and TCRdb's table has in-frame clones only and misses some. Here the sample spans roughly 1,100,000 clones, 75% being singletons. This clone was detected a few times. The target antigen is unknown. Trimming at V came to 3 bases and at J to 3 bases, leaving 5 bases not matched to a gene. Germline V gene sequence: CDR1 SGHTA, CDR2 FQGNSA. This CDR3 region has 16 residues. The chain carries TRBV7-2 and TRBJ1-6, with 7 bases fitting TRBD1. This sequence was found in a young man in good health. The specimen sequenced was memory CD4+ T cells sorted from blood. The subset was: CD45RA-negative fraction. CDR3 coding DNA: TGTGCCAGCAGCTTGTACGGGACAGACTATAATTCACCCCTCCACTTT. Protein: CASSLYGTDYNSPLHF.